One sample yielded the 18 T cell receptor beta chains listed below, sequenced in a study of beta chain features in type 1 diabetes. The isolated RNA, all of it, was reverse transcribed, so expressed TCRB transcripts were what got sequenced. Assay used: immunoSEQ multiplex PCR; TCRdb lists only in-frame clones, some missing. The sample has about 930,000 clones, about 17% seen once; the top ten hold roughly 0.025%. The sequenced sample consisted of naive CD4+ T cells from blood. The receptor source for this set is a woman younger than 30 in good health.

The chain combines TRBV5-1 with TRBJ2-7; D uncertain. V lost 2 bases and J lost 4, with 10 bases in between. The germline V gene encodes CDR1 SGHRS and CDR2 YFSETQ. CDR3 length equals 13 residues. The CDR3 here is CASSFLPQYEQYF. The CDR3 coding sequence is TGCGCCAGCAGCTTTTTGCCTCAATACGAGCAGTACTTC.

This clone was counted a few times. This rearrangement joins TRBV7-2 to TRBJ2-1; D unclear. Germline CDR1 reads SGHTA; CDR2 reads FQGNSA. The length of the CDR3 is 13 residues. Trimming left V 5 bases short and J 10 bases short, with 15 bases between. The CDR3 loop is CASSKRGVVEQFF. In nucleotides, the CDR3 is TGTGCCAGCAGCAAAAGAGGTGTCGTGGAGCAGTTCTTC. Based on the CDR3 plus reference TRBV7-2 and TRBJ2-1, the full variable domain is GAGVSQSPSNKVTEKGKDVELRCDPISGHTALYWYRQSLGQGLEFLIYFQGNSAPDKSGLPSDRFSAERTGGSVSTLTIQRTQQEDSAVYLCASSKRGVVEQFFGPGTRLTVL.

The J gene is TRBJ2-1, the V gene TRBV6-5; either TRBD1 or TRBD2 may supply D (5 bases each). Between the trimmed V and J ends, which lost 7 bases and 8 bases, there was a span of 18 bases. Germline V gene data show CDR1 as MNHEY and CDR2 as SVGAGI. CDR3 length: 14 residues. CDR3 DNA sequence: TGTGCCAGCACAAGGGGACCGAATGGGGATGAGCAGTTCTTC. Protein sequence: CASTRGPNGDEQFF.

In its sample, this clone was seen a few times. Other DNA sequences of this sample code for an identical CDR3. This chain links TRBV7-3 with TRBJ1-1; unclear D gene. Trimming took 0 bases from V and 1 from J, leaving 3 bases between them. The CDR3 loop spans 13 amino acids. Germline V gene lookup returns CDR1 SGHTA and CDR2 FQGTGA. CDR3 bases: TGTGCCAGCAGCTTAACCACGAACACTGAAGCTTTCTTT. This translates into CASSLTTNTEAFF.

This clone occurred a few times. The chain has TRBV4-2 and TRBJ2-1, with 7 nucleotides matching TRBD2. This CDR3 spans 15 amino acids. With V trimmed by 1 base and J by 7 bases, 7 bases remained unmatched. Germline CDR1 is LGHNA and CDR2 is YNFKEQ. CDR3 region: CASSQATSWENEQFF. The DNA for the CDR3 is TGTGCCAGCAGCCAAGCGACTAGCTGGGAAAATGAGCAGTTCTTC.

This clone was seen a handful of times. V and J are TRBV28 and TRBJ2-2; D gene ambiguous. Per the germline V gene, CDR1 is MDHEN and CDR2 is SYDVKM. The CDR3 spans 13 residues. V was shortened by 6 bases and J by 6 bases, with 11 bases between the two germline ends. CDR3 region: CASRSGFSGELFF. DNA of the CDR3: TGTGCCAGCAGGTCAGGATTTTCCGGGGAGCTGTTTTTT.

This chain links TRBV9 with TRBJ2-1; 13 bases map to TRBD2. The germline CDR1 and CDR2 sequences are SGDLS and YYNGEE. V was pared by 3 bases and J by 10 bases, with 10 bases of the junction left unmatched. The CDR3 is made up of 16 amino acids. CDR3 coding DNA: TGTGCCAGCAGCGGATCCGGGACTAGCGGGGCTAGGGAGCAGTTCTTC. Its protein is CASSGSGTSGAREQFF.

The sample holds a few counts of this clone. The V gene is TRBV6-5, the J gene TRBJ1-3, with D unresolved. Deletions cut 10 bases from V and 0 bases from J, with 16 bases between. The CDR3 loop spans 15 amino acids. In germline, CDR1 is MNHEY, CDR2 SVGAGI. The DNA for the CDR3 is TGTGCCACGAGTTCGGGCCTCTTCTCTGGAAACACCATATATTTT. It is translated as CATSSGLFSGNTIYF.

Details on this clone: The same CDR3 also results from other DNA sequences found in this sample. The chain combines TRBV6-5 with TRBJ1-1; D is unclear. CDR3 size: 15 residues. Per the germline V gene, CDR1 is MNHEY and CDR2 is SVGAGI. The V end was cut by 0 bases, the J end by 1 base, with 9 bases between. DNA for the CDR3: TGTGCCAGCAGTTACTCGAGACTGGGGAACACTGAAGCTTTCTTT. Translation gives CASSYSRLGNTEAFF.

This clone occurred a few times. The V and J genes are TRBV11-2 and TRBJ2-7, with 7 bases identical to TRBD1. The CDR3 spans 16 residues. V lost 1 base to trimming and J lost 3 bases; unmatched junction nucleotides: 9. Germline CDR1 reads SGHAT; CDR2 reads FQNNGV. The CDR3, as DNA: TGTGCCAGCAGCTTAGCAAGGACAGGTAATAACTACGAGCAGTACTTC. Its protein product is CASSLARTGNNYEQYF.

This chain uses TRBV7-2 with TRBJ2-7; TRBD2 matches 14 bases. The V segment lost 5 bases and the J segment 9 bases; nucleotides outside the gene matches: 6. CDR3 length: 14 amino acids. Germline V gene sequence: CDR1 SGHTA, CDR2 FQGNSA. In DNA form, the CDR3 reads TGTGCCAGCAGCCCTGGGACTAGCGGGAGTGTGCAGTACTTC. Protein sequence: CASSPGTSGSVQYF.

The chain recombines TRBV11-1 with TRBJ2-7, with D possibly TRBD2 on 6 matching bases. CDR3 length equals 15 residues. V lost 5 bases and J lost 0, with 14 bases in between. Germline assignment: CDR1 SGHAT and CDR2 FQDESV (reference sequence). The CDR3 loop is CASSVRDLSSYEQYF. The CDR3 region has the DNA TGTGCCAGCAGCGTCCGGGACTTGAGCTCCTACGAGCAGTACTTC.

Concerning this clone itself: Other DNA sequences in the same sample also yield this CDR3. The chain joins TRBV20-1 to TRBJ2-7; unclear D gene. This CDR3 has 11 amino acids. Trimming stripped 1 base from V and 4 bases from J, with 5 bases between. The germline CDR1 and CDR2 sequences are DFQATT and SNEGSKA (reference sequence). CDR3 sequence reads: CSARGRYEQYF. CDR3 nucleotide sequence: TGCAGTGCTAGAGGCAGATACGAGCAGTACTTC.

V usage is TRBV5-4 and J usage is TRBJ2-1; TRBD2 agrees at 13 bases. Germline trimming cut 0 bases from V and 10 bases from J; bases unmatched to any gene: 7. This CDR3 comprises 16 residues. The germline CDR1 and CDR2 sequences are SGHNT and YYREEE (reference sequence). The CDR3 DNA reads as TGTGCCAGCAGCTTGGGGGGGACTAGCGGGATGGAGGAGCAGTTCTTC. Translated, it gives CASSLGGTSGMEEQFF. Using reference TRBV5-4 and TRBJ2-1 for the parts outside the CDR3, the full variable domain is ETGVTQSPTHLIKTRGQQVTLRCSSQSGHNTVSWYQQALGQGPQFIFQYYREEENGRGNFPPRFSGLQFPNYSSELNVNALELDDSALYLCASSLGGTSGMEEQFFGPGTRLTVL.

This clone occurred a few times. The chain combines TRBV5-6 with TRBJ1-3; the D is unclear. The germline CDR1 and CDR2 sequences are SGHDT and YYEEEE. Trimming shortened V by 5 bases and J by 4 bases, and 13 bases separated the two germline ends. The CDR3 loop spans 14 amino acids. CDR3 protein: CASRLAGSGNTIYF. The CDR3 region has the DNA TGTGCCAGCAGGTTAGCAGGTTCCGGAAACACCATATATTTT.

The V gene is TRBV7-2, the J gene TRBJ2-5; 10 bases are shared with TRBD2. After removal of 1 base from V and 4 bases from J, the junction contained 6 bases not matched to a gene. This CDR3 comprises 16 residues. Germline CDR1 and CDR2: SGHTA and FQGNSA. The CDR3 sequence is CASSLGGLAGAETQYF. Written as DNA, the CDR3 is TGTGCCAGCAGCTTAGGTGGGCTAGCGGGAGCAGAGACCCAGTACTTC. The full variable domain, rest sourced from reference TRBV7-2 and TRBJ2-5, is GAGVSQSPSNKVTEKGKDVELRCDPISGHTALYWYRQSLGQGLEFLIYFQGNSAPDKSGLPSDRFSAERTGGSVSTLTIQRTQQEDSAVYLCASSLGGLAGAETQYFGPGTRLLVL.

The chain is built from TRBV14 and TRBJ2-7; TRBD1 might be the D (5 bases). Trimming removed 4 bases from V and 5 bases from J, with 21 bases in between. This CDR3 has 16 amino acids. CDR1 is SGHDN, CDR2 FVKESK, per germline. CDR3 loop: CASSPFRGQGSHEQYF. The CDR3 nucleotides read TGTGCCAGCAGCCCCTTTAGGGGCCAGGGTTCCCACGAGCAGTACTTC.

V gene TRBV9 combines with J gene TRBJ2-1; 7 nucleotides match TRBD2. Trimming removed 4 bases from V and 4 bases from J; junction bases left unmatched: 8. CDR3 length: 15 amino acids. The germline gives CDR1 SGDLS, CDR2 YYNGEE. DNA of the CDR3: TGTGCCAGCAGCCCGAGGACTAGTCCGTACAATGAGCAGTTCTTC. As protein: CASSPRTSPYNEQFF. Full variable domain (outside the CDR3, taken from reference TRBV9 and TRBJ2-1): DSGVTQTPKHLITATGQRVTLRCSPRSGDLSVYWYQQSLDQGLQFLIQYYNGEERAKGNILERFSAQQFPDLHSELNLSSLELGDSALYFCASSPRTSPYNEQFFGPGTRLTVL.